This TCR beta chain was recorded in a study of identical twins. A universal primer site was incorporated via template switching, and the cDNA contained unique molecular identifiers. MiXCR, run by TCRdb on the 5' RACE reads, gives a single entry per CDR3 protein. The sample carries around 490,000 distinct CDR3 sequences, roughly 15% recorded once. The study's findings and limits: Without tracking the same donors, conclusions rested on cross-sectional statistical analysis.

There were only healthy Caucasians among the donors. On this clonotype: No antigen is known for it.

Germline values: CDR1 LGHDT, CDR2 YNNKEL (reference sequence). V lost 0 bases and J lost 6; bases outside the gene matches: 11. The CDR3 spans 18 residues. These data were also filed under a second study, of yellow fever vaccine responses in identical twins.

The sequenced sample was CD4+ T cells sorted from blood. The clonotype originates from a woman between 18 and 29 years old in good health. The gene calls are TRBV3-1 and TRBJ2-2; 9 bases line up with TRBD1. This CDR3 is CASSQDVGTGSFAGELFF. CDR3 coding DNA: TGTGCCAGCAGCCAAGATGTTGGGACAGGGAGTTTCGCCGGGGAGCTGTTTTTT. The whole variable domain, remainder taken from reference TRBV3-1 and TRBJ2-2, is DTAVSQTPKYLVTQMGNDKSIKCEQNLGHDTMYWYKQDSKKFLKIMFSYNNKELIINETVPNRFSPKSPDKAHLNLHINSLELGDSAVYFCASSQDVGTGSFAGELFFGEGSRLTVL.